A selection of T cell receptor beta chains follows, all from one sample in a study of blood T cell repertoires in COVID-19. TCRdb keeps only in-frame clones here, not all; method: immunoSEQ multiplex PCR. Here the sample spans about 190,000 clones, roughly 80% being singletons. The sequenced sample consisted of peripheral blood. Every receptor here comes from a woman in her forties or fifties with acute or convalescent COVID-19. CDR3s include the opening cysteine and the closing phenylalanine or tryptophan. D genes are given only for firm matches. Expanded clones get a size class; other rows say once, few or many, or leave the size out.

J gene: TRBJ1-2
clone size: .
V gene: TRBV6-2/TRBV6-3
D gene: TRBD1
CDR3 protein: CASSYDRGTGGLDGYTF
CDR3 DNA: TGTGCCAGCAGTTACGACCGGGGTACAGGGGGCTTGGATGGCTACACCTTC

J gene: TRBJ1-6
clone size: .
V gene: TRBV13
D gene: TRBD1
CDR3 protein: CASSLGQGVSPLHF
CDR3 DNA: TGTGCCAGCAGCTTGGGACAGGGGGTTTCACCCCTCCACTTT

J gene: TRBJ2-7
clone size: .
V gene: TRBV5-1
D gene: TRBD2
CDR3 protein: CASSPKDGGGYEQYF
CDR3 DNA: TGCGCCAGCAGCCCTAAGGACGGGGGGGGCTACGAGCAGTACTTC

J gene: TRBJ2-3
clone size: .
V gene: TRBV25-1
D gene: TRBD2
CDR3 protein: CASSGTLAGGSDTQYF
CDR3 DNA: TGTGCCAGCAGTGGTACCCTAGCGGGGGGGTCAGATACGCAGTATTTT

J gene: TRBJ1-6
clone size: .
V gene: TRBV27
D gene: .
CDR3 protein: CASRSQGWYNSPLHF
CDR3 DNA: TGTGCCAGCAGATCACAGGGCTGGTATAATTCACCCCTCCACTTT

J gene: TRBJ2-4
clone size: once
V gene: TRBV10-3
D gene: TRBD2
CDR3 protein: CAISDGLAGNIQYF
CDR3 DNA: TGTGCCATCAGTGACGGGCTAGCGGGGAACATTCAGTACTTC

J gene: TRBJ2-1
clone size: once
V gene: TRBV14
D gene: TRBD2
CDR3 protein: CAIGREVNEQFF
CDR3 DNA: TGTGCCATCGGCCGGGAGGTAAATGAGCAGTTCTTC

J gene: TRBJ2-3
clone size: .
V gene: TRBV11-3
D gene: .
CDR3 protein: CASSPKGGASTDTQYF
CDR3 DNA: TGTGCCAGCAGCCCGAAGGGTGGGGCTAGCACAGATACGCAGTATTTT

J gene: TRBJ2-7
clone size: .
V gene: TRBV28
D gene: TRBD2
CDR3 protein: CASNSETSGMGWEQYF
CDR3 DNA: TGTGCCAGCAATTCCGAGACTAGCGGGATGGGGTGGGAGCAGTACTTC

J gene: TRBJ1-1
clone size: .
V gene: TRBV7-8
D gene: .
CDR3 protein: CASSLGTVSSKAFF
CDR3 DNA: TGTGCCAGCAGCTTAGGGACAGTTAGTAGTAAAGCTTTCTTT

J gene: TRBJ2-5
clone size: .
V gene: TRBV5-5
D gene: .
CDR3 protein: CASSWLGGEETQYF
CDR3 DNA: TGTGCCAGCAGCTGGCTAGGGGGTGAGGAGACCCAGTACTTC

J gene: TRBJ2-7
clone size: .
V gene: TRBV15
D gene: TRBD2
CDR3 protein: CATSRDPGLAHEQYF
CDR3 DNA: TGTGCCACCAGCAGAGATCCCGGACTAGCCCACGAGCAGTACTTC

J gene: TRBJ1-1
clone size: .
V gene: TRBV19
D gene: .
CDR3 protein: CASSIPMTGSRNTEAFF
CDR3 DNA: TGTGCCAGTAGTATCCCGATGACCGGGTCGAGAAACACTGAAGCTTTCTTT

J gene: TRBJ1-4
clone size: .
V gene: TRBV6-5
D gene: .
CDR3 protein: CATRQPANEKLFF
CDR3 DNA: TGTGCCACACGACAGCCGGCTAATGAAAAACTGTTTTTT

J gene: TRBJ2-5
clone size: .
V gene: TRBV10-3
D gene: TRBD1
CDR3 protein: CAISGQGLGETQYF
CDR3 DNA: TGTGCCATCAGTGGACAGGGCTTAGGAGAGACCCAGTACTTC

J gene: TRBJ2-1
clone size: once
V gene: TRBV7-2
D gene: TRBD2
CDR3 protein: CASSLAGLAVPYNEQFF
CDR3 DNA: TGTGCCAGCAGCTTAGCCGGCCTAGCGGTACCCTACAATGAGCAGTTCTTC

J gene: TRBJ1-1
clone size: .
V gene: TRBV5-6
D gene: .
CDR3 protein: CASSLRSALPGGTEAFF
CDR3 DNA: TGTGCCAGCAGCTTGCGATCGGCGCTCCCCGGGGGTACTGAAGCTTTCTTT

J gene: TRBJ2-1
clone size: .
V gene: TRBV4-1
D gene: TRBD2
CDR3 protein: CASSQPSGGNLNNEQFF
CDR3 DNA: TGCGCCAGCAGCCAGCCTAGCGGGGGGAACCTGAACAATGAGCAGTTCTTC

J gene: TRBJ2-1
clone size: .
V gene: TRBV6-4
D gene: TRBD2
CDR3 protein: CASSDSGLGNEQFF
CDR3 DNA: TGTGCCAGCAGTGACTCCGGACTAGGAAATGAGCAGTTCTTC

J gene: TRBJ2-1
clone size: few
V gene: TRBV28
D gene: .
CDR3 protein: CASSPQQALAYNEQFF
CDR3 DNA: TGTGCCAGCAGTCCACAACAGGCTTTAGCCTACAATGAGCAGTTCTTC

J gene: TRBJ2-5
clone size: .
V gene: TRBV4-3
D gene: .
CDR3 protein: CASSQGRAVQETQYF
CDR3 DNA: TGCGCCAGCAGCCAAGGGAGGGCCGTCCAAGAGACCCAGTACTTC

J gene: TRBJ2-3
clone size: few
V gene: TRBV5-6
D gene: .
CDR3 protein: CASSFRVLSTDTQYF
CDR3 DNA: TGTGCCAGCAGCTTTAGAGTACTAAGCACAGATACGCAGTATTTT

J gene: TRBJ1-1
clone size: .
V gene: TRBV2
D gene: .
CDR3 protein: CASKGPGGSTEAFF
CDR3 DNA: TGTGCCAGCAAAGGGCCGGGGGGAAGTACTGAAGCTTTCTTT

J gene: TRBJ1-6
clone size: .
V gene: TRBV19
D gene: .
CDR3 protein: CASSIAGVNSPLHF
CDR3 DNA: TGTGCCAGTAGTATCGCGGGGGTGAATTCACCCCTCCACTTT

J gene: TRBJ1-2
clone size: once
V gene: TRBV10-3
D gene: TRBD1
CDR3 protein: CAISTIGTGTAREPTPYGYTF
CDR3 DNA: TGTGCCATCAGCACCATCGGGACAGGCACCGCAAGGGAACCGACCCCCTATGGCTACACCTTC

J gene: TRBJ2-2
clone size: .
V gene: TRBV30
D gene: TRBD2
CDR3 protein: CAWEAGINTGELFF
CDR3 DNA: TGTGCCTGGGAAGCGGGGATTAACACCGGGGAGCTGTTTTTT

J gene: TRBJ1-4
clone size: .
V gene: TRBV5-1
D gene: TRBD1
CDR3 protein: CASSQQTGGNEKLFF
CDR3 DNA: TGCGCCAGCAGCCAGCAGACAGGGGGCAATGAAAAACTGTTTTTT

J gene: TRBJ2-6
clone size: .
V gene: TRBV7-8
D gene: .
CDR3 protein: CASSRRDPGALAGANVLTF
CDR3 DNA: TGTGCCAGCAGCCGCCGCGATCCAGGGGCCTTAGCTGGGGCCAACGTCCTGACTTTC

J gene: TRBJ1-1
clone size: .
V gene: TRBV11-2
D gene: TRBD1
CDR3 protein: CASSLGTGVIPNTEAFF
CDR3 DNA: TGTGCCAGCAGCTTGGGGACAGGGGTTATCCCGAACACTGAAGCTTTCTTT

J gene: TRBJ1-6
clone size: few
V gene: TRBV7-2
D gene: .
CDR3 protein: CASSLVAQINSPLHF
CDR3 DNA: TGTGCCAGCAGCTTAGTAGCTCAGATTAATTCACCCCTCCACTTT

J gene: TRBJ1-2
clone size: .
V gene: TRBV2
D gene: .
CDR3 protein: CASGGTTGGYTF
CDR3 DNA: TGTGCCAGCGGCGGGACTACAGGCGGCTACACCTTC

J gene: TRBJ1-4
clone size: few
V gene: TRBV2
D gene: .
CDR3 protein: CASSEGGRAGWF
CDR3 DNA: TGTGCCAGCAGTGAAGGGGGTAGGGCGGGATGGTTT

J gene: TRBJ1-2
clone size: .
V gene: TRBV19
D gene: TRBD1
CDR3 protein: CASTAGQYRGYTF
CDR3 DNA: TGTGCCAGTACGGCGGGACAGTATCGGGGCTACACCTTC

J gene: TRBJ2-7
clone size: .
V gene: TRBV5-6
D gene: .
CDR3 protein: CASSEGGWEQYF
CDR3 DNA: TGTGCCAGCAGCGAAGGAGGTTGGGAGCAGTACTTC

J gene: TRBJ2-4
clone size: .
V gene: TRBV30
D gene: .
CDR3 protein: CAWSRTTGSKNIQYF
CDR3 DNA: TGTGCCTGGAGTCGGACTACAGGCTCCAAAAACATTCAGTACTTC

J gene: TRBJ2-2
clone size: .
V gene: TRBV19
D gene: TRBD1
CDR3 protein: CAHEDRYTGELFF
CDR3 DNA: TGTGCCCACGAGGACAGGTACACCGGGGAGCTGTTTTTT

J gene: TRBJ2-4
clone size: few
V gene: TRBV6-6
D gene: .
CDR3 protein: CASSYSVSGRKNIQYF
CDR3 DNA: TGTGCCAGCAGTTACTCGGTCTCCGGCAGGAAAAACATTCAGTACTTC

J gene: TRBJ1-5
clone size: .
V gene: TRBV19
D gene: TRBD1
CDR3 protein: CASSTTGGVGQPQHF
CDR3 DNA: TGTGCCAGTAGTACTACAGGGGGCGTCGGTCAGCCCCAGCATTTT

J gene: TRBJ1-5
clone size: .
V gene: TRBV6-5
D gene: .
CDR3 protein: CASRPTEARGQPQHF
CDR3 DNA: TGTGCCAGCAGGCCGACAGAGGCTAGAGGTCAGCCCCAGCATTTT

J gene: TRBJ1-4
clone size: .
V gene: TRBV10-2
D gene: .
CDR3 protein: CASSDRQGRSEKLFF
CDR3 DNA: TGCGCCAGCAGTGATCGCCAGGGCCGGAGTGAAAAACTGTTTTTT

J gene: TRBJ1-5
clone size: .
V gene: TRBV20-1
D gene: .
CDR3 protein: CSASPDRTSNQPQHF
CDR3 DNA: TGCAGTGCTAGTCCCGACAGAACTAGCAATCAGCCCCAGCATTTT

J gene: TRBJ2-1
clone size: .
V gene: TRBV3-1/TRBV3-2
D gene: .
CDR3 protein: CASSLQQGSYNEQFF
CDR3 DNA: TGTGCCAGCAGCCTACAACAGGGAAGTTACAATGAGCAGTTCTTC

J gene: TRBJ1-5
clone size: few
V gene: TRBV3-1/TRBV3-2
D gene: TRBD1
CDR3 protein: CASSRTGGFNQPQHF
CDR3 DNA: TGTGCCAGCAGCCGGACAGGAGGGTTCAATCAGCCCCAGCATTTT

J gene: TRBJ1-2
clone size: .
V gene: TRBV5-4
D gene: .
CDR3 protein: CASSVDRRSNYGYTF
CDR3 DNA: TGTGCCAGCAGCGTAGACAGGAGATCTAACTATGGCTACACCTTC

J gene: TRBJ1-6
clone size: once
V gene: TRBV27
D gene: .
CDR3 protein: CASSLKLDRIYNSPLHF
CDR3 DNA: TGTGCCAGCAGTTTAAAATTGGACAGAATCTATAATTCACCCCTCCACTTT

J gene: TRBJ1-2
clone size: .
V gene: TRBV7-9
D gene: .
CDR3 protein: CASSLGVQNYGYTF
CDR3 DNA: TGTGCCAGCAGCTTAGGTGTGCAGAACTATGGCTACACCTTC

J gene: TRBJ2-3
clone size: .
V gene: TRBV7-2
D gene: .
CDR3 protein: CASSLASLALQYF
CDR3 DNA: TGTGCCAGCAGCTTAGCGAGTCTAGCGCTGCAGTATTTT

J gene: TRBJ1-5
clone size: few
V gene: TRBV19
D gene: TRBD1
CDR3 protein: CASSIRGQGATGNQPQHF
CDR3 DNA: TGTGCCAGTAGTATTAGGGGCCAGGGGGCGACGGGCAATCAGCCCCAGCATTTT